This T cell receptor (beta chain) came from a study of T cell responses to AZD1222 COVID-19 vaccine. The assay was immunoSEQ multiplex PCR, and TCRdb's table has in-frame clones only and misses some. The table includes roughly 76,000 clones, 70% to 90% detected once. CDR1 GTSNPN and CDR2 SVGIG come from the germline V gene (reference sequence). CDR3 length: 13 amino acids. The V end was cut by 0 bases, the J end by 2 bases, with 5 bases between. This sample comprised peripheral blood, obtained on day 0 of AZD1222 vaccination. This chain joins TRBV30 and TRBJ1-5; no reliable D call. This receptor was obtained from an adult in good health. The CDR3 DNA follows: TGTGCCTGGAGTGTCTCAGGCAATCAGCCCCAGCATTTT. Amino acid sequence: CAWSVSGNQPQHF. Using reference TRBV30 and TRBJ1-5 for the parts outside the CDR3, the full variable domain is SQTIHQWPATLVQPVGSPLSLECTVEGTSNPNLYWYRQAAGRGLQLLFYSVGIGQISSEVPQNLSASRPQDRQFILSSKKLLLSDSGFYLCAWSVSGNQPQHFGDGTRLSIL.